The 29 T cell receptor beta chains presented below share a single source sample, sequenced in a study of T cell responses to AZD1222 COVID-19 vaccine. Data came from immunoSEQ multiplex PCR; TCRdb stores just in-frame clones and leaves some out. The sample lists about 120,000 clones; approximately 88% were seen once. The source was peripheral blood, collected on day 0 of AZD1222 vaccination. The receptors were gathered from an adult in good health.

The chain joins TRBV7-2 to TRBJ2-5; TRBD2 matches at 16 bases. CDR3 size: 18 residues. The V segment lost 0 bases and the J segment 3 bases; nucleotides outside the gene matches: 4. Germline loops: CDR1 SGHTA, CDR2 FQGNSA. CDR3 protein: CASSLASGTSGGEETQYF. In DNA form, the CDR3 reads TGTGCCAGCAGCTTAGCGAGTGGGACTAGCGGGGGGGAAGAGACCCAGTACTTC.

This clone was seen once. V is TRBV10-2 and J is TRBJ2-1; no definite D call. In germline, CDR1 is WSHSY, CDR2 SAAADI. Trimming took 3 bases from V and 7 from J, leaving 10 bases between them. This CDR3 is built from 13 residues. The CDR3 DNA is TGCGCCAGCAGTGATTTCGGGTGGAATGAGCAGTTCTTC. Its translation is CASSDFGWNEQFF.

The chain joins TRBV11-2 to TRBJ2-7, with unresolved D. This CDR3 region has 11 residues. CDR1 is SGHAT and CDR2 is FQNNGV in the germline V gene. Between the trimmed V and J ends, which lost 4 bases and 5 bases, there was a span of 6 bases. CDR3 sequence (DNA): TGTGCCAGCAGCTCGTACGACGAGCAGTACTTC. It yields the protein CASSSYDEQYF.

This CDR3 reads CASSLLGQSYEQYF. The DNA of the CDR3 is TGTGCCAGCAGTTTACTGGGACAGAGCTACGAGCAGTACTTC. The chain couples TRBV28 to TRBJ2-7; 7 bases fit TRBD1. Germline-derived CDR1 and CDR2 are MDHEN and SYDVKM. The trim removed 2 bases at V and 3 bases at J, leaving 4 bases unmatched. This CDR3 has 14 residues. The whole variable domain, remainder taken from reference TRBV28 and TRBJ2-7, is DVKVTQSSRYLVKRTGEKVFLECVQDMDHENMFWYRQDPGLGLRLIYFSYDVKMKEKGDIPEGYSVSREKKERFSLILESASTNQTSMYLCASSLLGQSYEQYFGPGTRLTVT.

The V and J genes are TRBV7-3 and TRBJ2-5; maybe TRBD1 (5 bases). CDR1 is SGHTA and CDR2 is FQGTGA in the germline V gene. The CDR3 loop spans 15 amino acids. V was pared by 4 bases and J by 7 bases, with 19 bases between. The CDR3 spells CASSSRAGQSGTQYF. CDR3 DNA: TGTGCCAGCAGCTCAAGGGCAGGACAATCCGGGACCCAGTACTTC.

V and J are TRBV7-9 and TRBJ2-7, with D tentatively TRBD1 (6 bases). Germline CDR1 reads SEHNR; CDR2 reads FQNEAQ (reference sequence). This CDR3 comprises 14 residues. V was cut by 5 bases and J by 3 bases, with 14 bases left in between. Written as DNA, the CDR3 is TGTGCCAGCAGCCTAGATACAGGGAACTACGAGCAGTACTTC. Its translation is CASSLDTGNYEQYF. Based on the CDR3 plus reference TRBV7-9 and TRBJ2-7, the full variable domain is DTGVSQNPRHKITKRGQNVTFRCDPISEHNRLYWYRQTLGQGPEFLTYFQNEAQLEKSRLLSDRFSAERPKGSFSTLEIQRTEQGDSAMYLCASSLDTGNYEQYFGPGTRLTVT.

The chain combines TRBV15 with TRBJ1-5; D unclear. V was pared by 1 base and J by 0 bases, with 4 bases between. The CDR3 sequence is 14 residues long. CDR1 is LNHNV, CDR2 YYDKDF, per germline (reference sequence). The CDR3 spells CATSRAGSNQPQHF. CDR3 coding DNA: TGTGCCACCAGCAGAGCAGGTAGCAATCAGCCCCAGCATTTT. The full variable domain, its missing parts supplied by reference TRBV15 and TRBJ1-5, is DAMVIQNPRYQVTQFGKPVTLSCSQTLNHNVMYWYQQKSSQAPKLLFHYYDKDFNNEADTPDNFQSRRPNTSFCFLDIRSPGLGDTAMYLCATSRAGSNQPQHFGDGTRLSIL.

V gene TRBV3-1 (or the pseudogene TRBV3-2) combines with J gene TRBJ1-5; 7 positions match TRBD1. This CDR3 has 21 amino acids. J was trimmed by 4 bases and V by 1 base; bases with no gene match: 22. Germline CDR1 is LGHDT and CDR2 is YNNKEL (reference sequence). The CDR3 reads CASSQVENGTAKVEPNQPQHF. The CDR3 region has the DNA TGTGCCAGCAGCCAAGTAGAAAACGGGACAGCCAAAGTTGAGCCTAATCAGCCCCAGCATTTT.

This sequence joins TRBV18 and TRBJ1-2, with unresolved D. The V end was cut by 0 bases, the J end by 8 bases, with 13 bases between. The germline gives CDR1 KGHSH, CDR2 LQKENI. The CDR3 loop spans 14 amino acids. CDR3 in DNA: TGTGCCAGCTCACCACCGGGCCCTCCCACGGGCTACACCTTC. The encoded protein is CASSPPGPPTGYTF.

This chain joins TRBV5-1 and TRBJ1-2; weak D call: TRBD1 (6 bases). The germline V gene encodes CDR1 SGHRS and CDR2 YFSETQ. Trimming removed 0 bases at V and 5 bases at J, with 11 bases between. The CDR3 has 14 residues. The CDR3 DNA follows: TGCGCCAGCAGCTTGGACAGGGTGGGGTATGGCTACACCTTC. It is translated as CASSLDRVGYGYTF.

The rearrangement joins TRBV7-2 to TRBJ1-1; no definite D call. The V gene lost 0 bases and the J gene lost 1 base, with 6 bases spanning the gap. The CDR3 length is 14 residues. The germline gives CDR1 SGHTA, CDR2 FQGNSA. The CDR3 nucleotides are TGTGCCAGCAGCTTAGCTGAGGGGAACACTGAAGCTTTCTTT. This encodes CASSLAEGNTEAFF. The full variable domain, with the rest looked up from reference TRBV7-2 and TRBJ1-1, is GAGVSQSPSNKVTEKGKDVELRCDPISGHTALYWYRQSLGQGLEFLIYFQGNSAPDKSGLPSDRFSAERTGGSVSTLTIQRTQQEDSAVYLCASSLAEGNTEAFFGQGTRLTVV.

CDR3 bases: TGTGCCAGCAGCTTAGAGGCTGGCAGGGGAAGGTTTCATGGCTACACCTTC. Translating it yields CASSLEAGRGRFHGYTF. The genes are TRBV7-9 and TRBJ1-2; possibly TRBD1 for D (6 bases). This CDR3 is built from 17 residues. Per the germline V gene, CDR1 is SEHNR and CDR2 is FQNEAQ (reference sequence). V lost 1 base and J 6 bases, leaving 21 bases between the germline ends. Full variable domain (rest looked up from reference TRBV7-9 and TRBJ1-2): DTGVSQNPRHKITKRGQNVTFRCDPISEHNRLYWYRQTLGQGPEFLTYFQNEAQLEKSRLLSDRFSAERPKGSFSTLEIQRTEQGDSAMYLCASSLEAGRGRFHGYTFGSGTRLTVV.

Only one count was recorded for this clone. This chain joins TRBV18 and TRBJ2-3; TRBD2 might be the D (7 bases). The V gene's germline CDR1 is KGHSH and CDR2 LQKENI. This CDR3 comprises 16 residues. The ends were cut back, 0 bases at V and 2 bases at J, with 12 bases in the middle. CDR3 residues: CASSPPRGGYTDTQYF. CDR3 DNA: TGTGCCAGCTCACCACCTAGGGGGGGTTACACAGATACGCAGTATTTT.

This clone was recorded once. V is TRBV2 and J is TRBJ1-1; D uncertain. The germline V gene has CDR1 SNHLY and CDR2 FYNNEI. The V gene lost 5 bases and the J gene lost 0 bases, with 10 bases spanning the gap. The length of the CDR3 is 14 residues. The CDR3 sequence is CASSRPPLNTEAFF. The CDR3 DNA follows: TGTGCCAGCAGTAGACCGCCCTTGAACACTGAAGCTTTCTTT.

This CDR3 is CASSLPDRGRGYGYTF. The CDR3 coding sequence is TGTGCCAGCAGTTTACCCGACAGGGGGAGAGGCTATGGCTACACCTTC. The V call is TRBV28, the J call TRBJ1-2; 9 nucleotides match TRBD1. The germline CDR1 and CDR2 sequences are MDHEN and SYDVKM. The CDR3 has 16 residues. Losses at the gene ends were 2 bases for V and 4 bases for J; bases not matched to a gene: 8.

The rearrangement uses TRBV3-1 (or the pseudogene TRBV3-2) and TRBJ2-7, with 10 bases fitting TRBD1. Germline assignment: CDR1 LGHDT and CDR2 YNNKEL (reference sequence). The V segment lost 1 base and the J segment 5 bases; nucleotides outside the gene matches: 5. The CDR3 contains 15 residues. CDR3 sequence: CASSQAGTGENEQYF. The CDR3 nucleotides read TGTGCCAGCAGCCAAGCCGGGACAGGGGAAAACGAGCAGTACTTC.

The chain employs TRBV19 and TRBJ1-2; 10 bases are a match to TRBD1. The CDR3 runs to 16 residues. The V segment lost 3 bases and the J segment 4 bases; nucleotides outside the gene matches: 8. Germline V gives CDR1 LNHDA, CDR2 SQIVND (reference sequence). CDR3: CASSIQGQGTLYGYTF. Here the CDR3 DNA reads TGTGCCAGTAGTATCCAGGGACAGGGGACCCTCTATGGCTACACCTTC.

Only a few counts were recorded for this clone. The rearrangement links TRBV10-3 to TRBJ1-6; D not certain. V was shortened by 2 bases and J by 3 bases, with 8 bases between the two germline ends. CDR1 is ENHRY and CDR2 is SYGVKD in the germline V gene. The CDR3 extends over 15 amino acids. The CDR3 DNA reads as TGTGCCATCAGTGAGACGGAGGTCTATAATTCACCCCTCCACTTT. Its protein is CAISETEVYNSPLHF.

The rearrangement uses TRBV24-1 and TRBJ2-1, with a possible D match to TRBD1 (6 bases). The V gene lost 9 bases and the J gene lost 7 bases, with 15 bases spanning the gap. CDR3 size: 13 residues. Germline-derived CDR1 and CDR2 are KGHDR and SFDVKD. The CDR3 reads CATDGGRGNEQFF. The CDR3, as DNA: TGTGCCACCGATGGGGGCCGGGGTAATGAGCAGTTCTTC.

This rearrangement joins TRBV6-5 to TRBJ2-7, with unresolved D. The CDR3 is 13 amino acids. V shed 0 bases and J shed 5 bases, with 8 bases lying between them. Germline lookup yields CDR1 MNHEY and CDR2 SVGAGI. The CDR3 nucleotides read TGTGCCAGCAGTTACTCTGGGCAGAACGAGCAGTACTTC. Translated: CASSYSGQNEQYF.

The rearrangement joins TRBV7-8 to TRBJ2-2, with TRBD2 matching 12 bases. Germline lookup yields CDR1 SGHVS and CDR2 FQNEAQ. The CDR3 has 17 residues. J lost 4 bases, V lost 3 bases, and 6 bases had no gene match. The CDR3 here is CASSFRRTSGVTGELFF. CDR3 nucleotides: TGTGCCAGCAGCTTTCGCCGGACTAGCGGGGTCACCGGGGAGCTGTTTTTT.

The V gene is TRBV4-1, the J gene TRBJ1-2, with D possibly matching TRBD1 (6 bases). Looked up from germline, CDR1 is MGHRA and CDR2 is YSYEKL. V lost 2 bases, J lost 2 bases, and 12 bases lay in between. This CDR3 has 15 residues. CDR3 in amino acids: CASSQPPGANYGYTF. Written as DNA, the CDR3 is TGCGCCAGCAGCCAACCCCCGGGGGCAAACTATGGCTACACCTTC.

This chain links TRBV4-3 with TRBJ2-7, with D possibly TRBD2 on 5 matching bases. CDR1 is LGHNA and CDR2 is YSLEER in the germline V gene. The CDR3 has 15 amino acids. With 6 bases removed from V and 3 bases from J, the gap between germline ends came to 18 bases. As DNA, the CDR3 is TGCGCCAGCAGAGGGCCGGAGCACCGGGACTACGAGCAGTACTTC. Its protein is CASRGPEHRDYEQYF.

This clone has a single count. The rearrangement uses TRBV6-5 and TRBJ2-7; D is tentatively TRBD1 or TRBD2 (5 bases each). The V and J ends lost 7 bases and 1 base respectively, with 11 bases between them. CDR1 is MNHEY, CDR2 SVGAGI, per germline. CDR3 length equals 13 residues. The CDR3 DNA reads as TGTGCCAGCACCGGGACCGCTTCCTACGAGCAGTACTTC. Its translation: CASTGTASYEQYF.

The rearrangement uses TRBV7-6 and TRBJ1-1; tentative D call: TRBD1 (5 bases). The germline V gene encodes CDR1 SGHVS and CDR2 FNYEAQ. The germline V and J ends were trimmed by 5 bases and 5 bases, with 18 bases remaining between them. CDR3 length equals 15 residues. The DNA of the CDR3 is TGTGCCAGCAGCCAAAGAGCGGGGGTGGGGACTGAAGCTTTCTTT. Protein product: CASSQRAGVGTEAFF.

The chain recombines TRBV19 with TRBJ1-2; 7 bases are a match to TRBD1. V dropped 6 bases and J dropped 5; count of bases not matched to a gene: 6. The length of the CDR3 is 13 residues. Germline lookup yields CDR1 LNHDA and CDR2 SQIVND (reference sequence). The CDR3 DNA is TGTGCCAGTAGCAGCGGGACAGAGTATGGCTACACCTTC. It translates to CASSSGTEYGYTF.

The chain combines TRBV27 with TRBJ1-5; no clear D. The length of the CDR3 is 16 residues. CDR1 is MNHEY, CDR2 SMNVEV, per germline (reference sequence). V shed 7 bases and J shed 2 bases, with 18 bases lying between them. The CDR3 spells CASKSAELPGNQPQHF. DNA of the CDR3: TGTGCCAGCAAATCCGCGGAGCTCCCGGGCAATCAGCCCCAGCATTTT.

The genes are TRBV24-1 and TRBJ2-1, with 12 bases aligning to TRBD2. The CDR3 contains 18 residues. The germline CDR1 and CDR2 sequences are KGHDR and SFDVKD. J gave up 4 bases and V 2 bases, and 8 bases lay outside the gene matches. In DNA, the CDR3 is TGTGCCACCAGTGATTCCCCTGCAGGGACTAGCGGGTACAATGAGCAGTTCTTC. This sequence encodes CATSDSPAGTSGYNEQFF.

This chain connects TRBV10-3 to TRBJ1-2, with D perhaps matching TRBD1 (5 bases). V lost 3 bases and J lost 0, with 20 bases in between. This CDR3 has 18 amino acids. The germline V gene has CDR1 ENHRY and CDR2 SYGVKD. In nucleotides, the CDR3 is TGTGCCATCAGTGAAGCCGACGGACAAGCCGTCCCTAACTATGGCTACACCTTC. Its translation is CAISEADGQAVPNYGYTF.